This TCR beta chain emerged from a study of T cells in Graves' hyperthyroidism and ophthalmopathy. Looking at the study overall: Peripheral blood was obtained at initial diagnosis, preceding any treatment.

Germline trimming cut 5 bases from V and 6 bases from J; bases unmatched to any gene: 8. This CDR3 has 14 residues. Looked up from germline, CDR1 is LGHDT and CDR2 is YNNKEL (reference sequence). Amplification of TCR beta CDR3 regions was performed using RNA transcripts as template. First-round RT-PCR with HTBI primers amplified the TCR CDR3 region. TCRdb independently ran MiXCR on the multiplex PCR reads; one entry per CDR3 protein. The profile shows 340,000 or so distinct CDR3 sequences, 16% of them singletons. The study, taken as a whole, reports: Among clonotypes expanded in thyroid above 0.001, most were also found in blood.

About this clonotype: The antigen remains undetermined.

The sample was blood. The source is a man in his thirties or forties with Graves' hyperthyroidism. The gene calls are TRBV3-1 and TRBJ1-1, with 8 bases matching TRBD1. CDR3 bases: TGTGCCAGCAGCTCAGGACAGGGTCTACCTGAAGCTTTCTTT. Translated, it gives CASSSGQGLPEAFF.